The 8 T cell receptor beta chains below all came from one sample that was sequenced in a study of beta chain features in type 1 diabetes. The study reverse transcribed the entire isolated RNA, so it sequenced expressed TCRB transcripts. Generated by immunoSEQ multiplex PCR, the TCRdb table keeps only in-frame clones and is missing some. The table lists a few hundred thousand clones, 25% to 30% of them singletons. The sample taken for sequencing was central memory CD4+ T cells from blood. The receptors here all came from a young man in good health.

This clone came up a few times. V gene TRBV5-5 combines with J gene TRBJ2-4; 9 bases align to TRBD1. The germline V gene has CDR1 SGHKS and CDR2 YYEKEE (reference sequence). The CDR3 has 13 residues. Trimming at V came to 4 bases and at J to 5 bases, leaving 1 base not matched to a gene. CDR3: CASSRTGENIQYF. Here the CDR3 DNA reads TGTGCCAGCAGCCGGACAGGGGAAAACATTCAGTACTTC.

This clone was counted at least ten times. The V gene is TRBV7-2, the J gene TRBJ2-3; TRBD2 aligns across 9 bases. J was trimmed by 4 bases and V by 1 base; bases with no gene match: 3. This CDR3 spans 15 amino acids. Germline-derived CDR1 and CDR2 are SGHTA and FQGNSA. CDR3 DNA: TGTGCCAGCAGCTTAGTCGGCGGGGGGGCAGATACGCAGTATTTT. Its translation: CASSLVGGGADTQYF. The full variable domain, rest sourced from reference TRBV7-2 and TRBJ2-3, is GAGVSQSPSNKVTEKGKDVELRCDPISGHTALYWYRQSLGQGLEFLIYFQGNSAPDKSGLPSDRFSAERTGGSVSTLTIQRTQQEDSAVYLCASSLVGGGADTQYFGPGTRLTVL.

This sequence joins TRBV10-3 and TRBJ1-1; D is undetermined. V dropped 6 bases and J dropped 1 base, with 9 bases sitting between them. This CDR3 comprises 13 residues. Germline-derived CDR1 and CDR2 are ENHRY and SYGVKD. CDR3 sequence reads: CAIRLAPNTEAFF. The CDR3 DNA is TGTGCCATCAGGCTCGCACCGAACACTGAAGCTTTCTTT.

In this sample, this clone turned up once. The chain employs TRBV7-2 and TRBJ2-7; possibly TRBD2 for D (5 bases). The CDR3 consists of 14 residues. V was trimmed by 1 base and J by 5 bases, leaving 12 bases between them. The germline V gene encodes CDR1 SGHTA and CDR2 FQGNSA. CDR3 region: CASSLGAHGNEQYF. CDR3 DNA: TGTGCCAGCAGCTTAGGGGCACACGGGAACGAGCAGTACTTC.

Here the CDR3 DNA reads TGTGCCAGCAGATTGCAACAGGGGGCAAACAATGAGCAGTTCTTC. Its translation is CASRLQQGANNEQFF. The chain uses TRBV7-8 and TRBJ2-1; 9 bases are a match to TRBD1. V was clipped by 6 bases and J by 5 bases; unmatched bases: 8. The CDR3 covers 15 residues. Germline CDR1 and CDR2: SGHVS and FQNEAQ. Full variable domain (rest looked up from reference TRBV7-8 and TRBJ2-1): GAGVSQSPRYKVAKRGQDVALRCDPISGHVSLFWYQQALGQGPEFLTYFQNEAQLDKSGLPSDRFFAERPEGSVSTLKIQRTQQEDSAVYLCASRLQQGANNEQFFGPGTRLTVL.

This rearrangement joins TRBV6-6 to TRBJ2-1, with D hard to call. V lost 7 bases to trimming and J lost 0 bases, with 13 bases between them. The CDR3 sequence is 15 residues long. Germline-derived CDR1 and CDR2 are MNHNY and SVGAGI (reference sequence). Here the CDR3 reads CASKGRSSSYNEQFF. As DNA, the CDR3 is TGTGCCAGCAAAGGGCGTTCTAGCTCCTACAATGAGCAGTTCTTC.

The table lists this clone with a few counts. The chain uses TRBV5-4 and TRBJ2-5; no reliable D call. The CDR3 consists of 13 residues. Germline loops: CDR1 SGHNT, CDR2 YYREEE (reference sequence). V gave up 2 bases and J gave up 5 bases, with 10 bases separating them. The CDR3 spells CASSLGASETQYF. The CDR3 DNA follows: TGTGCCAGCAGCTTAGGAGCATCGGAGACCCAGTACTTC.

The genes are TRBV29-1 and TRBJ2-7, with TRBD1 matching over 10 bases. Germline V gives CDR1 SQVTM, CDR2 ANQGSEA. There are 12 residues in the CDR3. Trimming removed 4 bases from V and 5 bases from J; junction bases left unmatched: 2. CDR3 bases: TGCAGCGTTGGTGGACAGGGGGACGAGCAGTACTTC. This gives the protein CSVGGQGDEQYF.